A selection of T cell receptor beta chains follows, all from one sample in a study of blood T cell repertoires in COVID-19. Sequencing was performed with immunoSEQ multiplex PCR; in TCRdb, only in-frame clones are kept and a portion is missing. The data show roughly 190,000 clones, 70% to 90% seen once. The sequencing input was peripheral blood. The receptor set was obtained from a human donor in a cohort sampled during active COVID-19. Each CDR3 is given with its conserved first and last residue. The order of the fields is J gene, clone size, D gene, V gene, CDR3 DNA, CDR3 protein. The D gene is left open where the match is weak. For some rows the clone size is stated as once, few or many, or as a class when expanded; others skip it.

>TRBJ1-2|.|TRBD1|TRBV19
TGTGCCAGTAGCAAAACAGGGGGCGAGAACTATGGCTACACCTTC
CASSKTGGENYGYTF
>TRBJ2-5|few|TRBD2|TRBV7-8
TGTGCCAGCAGCTTAGGCAGACTAAGCGGGGTTCCAGAGACCCAGTACTTC
CASSLGRLSGVPETQYF
>TRBJ1-6|once|TRBD1|TRBV27
TGTGCCAGCGGGGTTCTTTGGACAGGGCCTAATTCACCCCTCCACTTT
CASGVLWTGPNSPLHF
>TRBJ1-1|.|TRBD1|TRBV19
TGTGCCAGTTCCCCGGGACAGGGGGCCTTTAGCCCTGAAGCTTTCTTT
CASSPGQGAFSPEAFF
>TRBJ1-5|few|.|TRBV30
TGTGCCTGGAGTGTACAGGGCCTGGGACAGCCCCAGCATTTT
CAWSVQGLGQPQHF
>TRBJ2-4|.|TRBD2|TRBV25-1
TGTGCCAGCAGTAAGACTAGCGGTCTCAAAAACATTCAGTACTTC
CASSKTSGLKNIQYF
>TRBJ2-5|.|.|TRBV5-5
TGTGCCAGCAGCTTGGACCCACTGATCGGGACCCAGTACTTC
CASSLDPLIGTQYF
>TRBJ2-7|once|TRBD1|TRBV9
TGTGCCAGCAGCGCCGGACAGGCACCCTACGAGCAGTACTTC
CASSAGQAPYEQYF
>TRBJ1-1|.|.|TRBV18
TGTGCCAGCTCACCGAACCAGGGGACTGAAGCTTTCTTT
CASSPNQGTEAFF
>TRBJ2-5|.|TRBD2|TRBV3-1/TRBV3-2
TGTGCCAGCAGGCACGGGGGGGACTGGGAGACCCAGTACTTC
CASRHGGDWETQYF
>TRBJ1-2|.|.|TRBV30
TGTGCCTGGGGCCCGGAGGCTAGAGGCTACACCTTC
CAWGPEARGYTF
>TRBJ2-6|.|.|TRBV18
TGTGCCAGCTCACCGACAGACCGAAACGTCCTGACTTTC
CASSPTDRNVLTF
>TRBJ2-7|.|.|TRBV3-1/TRBV3-2
TGTGCCAGCAGCCAAAGGGGACAACCCTACGAGCAGTACTTC
CASSQRGQPYEQYF
>TRBJ2-1|.|TRBD2|TRBV27
TGTGCCAGCAGCCCATACTCCTTGTCGGGAGGGCCATACAATGAGCAGTTCTTC
CASSPYSLSGGPYNEQFF
>TRBJ1-1|.|.|TRBV27
TGTGCCAGCAGTCCTGAAAGCCTCAGGGACACTGAAGCTTTCTTT
CASSPESLRDTEAFF
>TRBJ1-2|.|.|TRBV5-1
TGCGCCAGCAGCTTAGGGGGGGATGATGGCTACACCTTC
CASSLGGDDGYTF